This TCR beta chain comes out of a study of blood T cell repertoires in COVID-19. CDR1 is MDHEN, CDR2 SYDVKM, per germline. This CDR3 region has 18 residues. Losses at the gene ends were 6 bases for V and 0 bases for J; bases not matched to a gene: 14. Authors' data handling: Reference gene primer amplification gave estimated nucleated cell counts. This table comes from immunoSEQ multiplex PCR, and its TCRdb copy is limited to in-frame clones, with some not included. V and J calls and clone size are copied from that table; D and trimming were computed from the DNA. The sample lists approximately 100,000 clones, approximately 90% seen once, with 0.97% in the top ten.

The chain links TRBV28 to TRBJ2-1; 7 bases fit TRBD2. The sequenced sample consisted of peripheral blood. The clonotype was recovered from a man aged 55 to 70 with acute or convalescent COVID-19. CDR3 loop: CASSFTELAGLSYNEQFF. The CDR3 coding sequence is TGTGCCAGCAGCTTTACGGAGTTAGCGGGCCTCTCCTACAATGAGCAGTTCTTC.